These T cell receptor beta chains were read from a single sample in a study of cytomegalovirus exposure and HLA in healthy donors. This table comes from immunoSEQ multiplex PCR, and its TCRdb copy is limited to in-frame clones, with some not included. The sample includes some 120,000 clones, around 80% of them seen just once. The source material was PBMCs. These receptors came from a woman aged 18-30 years in good health and CMV-seronegative. CDR3s include the opening cysteine and the closing phenylalanine or tryptophan. The D gene is left open where the match is weak. Some rows have no size entry. The others give once, few or many, or a class for an expanded clone.

>-|TRBV7-2|TRBJ2-1|-
TGTGCCAGCAGCCCTAAACGGGACTTCAATCTAGGAGAGTTCTTC
CASSPKRDFNLGEFF
>-|TRBV2|TRBJ2-1|-
TGTGCCAGCGGCAATAGCGGAAGGTTCTTC
CASGNSGRFF
>-|TRBV15|TRBJ1-2|-
TGTGCCACCAGCAGAGGACAGCGTAGTGGCTACACCTTC
CATSRGQRSGYTF
>once|TRBV6-6|TRBJ1-1|-
TGTGCCAGCAGACTGATCAACACTGAAGCTTTCTTT
CASRLINTEAFF
>few|TRBV5-4|TRBJ1-2|-
TGTGCCAGCAGCTTTTTAGAGTACAGGGCACACACCTTC
CASSFLEYRAHTF
>-|TRBV6-6|TRBJ2-1|-
TGTGCCAGCAGTCCCCGGACTCCGGAGCAGTTCTTC
CASSPRTPEQFF
>-|TRBV19|TRBJ2-1|-
TGTGCCAGTAGTCACGACAGATACAACAATGAGCAGTTCTTC
CASSHDRYNNEQFF
>-|TRBV12-5|TRBJ1-2|TRBD1
TGTGCTAGTGGTTTGGTACAGGGGCAGTATGGCTACACCTTC
CASGLVQGQYGYTF
>once|TRBV9|TRBJ2-3|-
TGTGCCAGCAGCGTAGAGCAGGGGCGGACAGATACGCAGTATTTT
CASSVEQGRTDTQYF
>-|TRBV7-2|TRBJ2-5|-
TGTGCCAGCAGCTCTTGGGTGGGAGAAGAGACCCAGTACTTC
CASSSWVGEETQYF
>-|TRBV6-5|TRBJ1-6|TRBD1
TGTGCCAGCAGTCCGGACAGGGGCCTTAATTCACCCCTCCACTTT
CASSPDRGLNSPLHF
>-|TRBV5-5|TRBJ2-1|TRBD2
TGTGCCAGCAGCCCCCCCCTGGTTAGCGGGCCGGACAATGAGCAGTTCTTC
CASSPPLVSGPDNEQFF
>-|TRBV11-2|TRBJ1-2|-
TGTGCCAGCAGTCAGACAGCCTATGGCTACACCTTC
CASSQTAYGYTF
>-|TRBV27|TRBJ2-5|-
TGTGCCAGCAGTTTTCCCCTCCAAGAGACCCAGTACTTC
CASSFPLQETQYF
>-|TRBV6-1|TRBJ1-1|-
TGTGCCAGCAGAATAGAACAGGGTTTGCCTGAAGCTTTCTTT
CASRIEQGLPEAFF
>-|TRBV7-9|TRBJ2-7|-
TGTGCCAGCAGCCCCTCGGGGTGGTCGGGCGAGCAGTACTTC
CASSPSGWSGEQYF
>-|TRBV19|TRBJ2-1|TRBD2
TGTGCCAGTAGTATGACTAGCGGGGGGGCAAATGAGCAGTTCTTC
CASSMTSGGANEQFF
>-|TRBV7-9|TRBJ2-2|-
TGTGCCAGCAGCTTAGTCGGAGGTACCGGGGAGCTGTTTTTT
CASSLVGGTGELFF
>few|TRBV5-4|TRBJ2-7|-
TGTGCCAGCAGCTTGGATTGGGGGCCTTCCTACGAGCAGTACTTC
CASSLDWGPSYEQYF
>-|TRBV7-8|TRBJ2-1|-
TGTGCCAGCAGCTTAGAGAGTAGGGGTTGGGAGTTCTTC
CASSLESRGWEFF
>-|TRBV9|TRBJ2-2|-
TGTGCCAGCAGCCAAGGAGCCCTCGCTGGGGAGCTGTTTTTT
CASSQGALAGELFF
>-|TRBV20-1|TRBJ1-2|-
TGCAGTGCTACCGCGACGGGTGGCTACACCTTC
CSATATGGYTF
>-|TRBV6-1|TRBJ2-7|TRBD2
TGTGCCAGCAGTGGGACTAGCGGGAGGGCGAGGTTCTACGAGCAGTACTTC
CASSGTSGRARFYEQYF
>-|TRBV28|TRBJ1-3|-
TGTGCCAGCAGTTCACCCGCTAATTGGAGGGCTGGAAACACCATATATTTT
CASSSPANWRAGNTIYF
>-|TRBV13|TRBJ1-1|-
TGTGCCAGCAGTCCCCCCTCAGGGACTGAAGCTTTCTTT
CASSPPSGTEAFF
>-|TRBV18|TRBJ1-1|-
TGTGCCAGCTCACGTCAGGGGAACACTGAAGCTTTCTTT
CASSRQGNTEAFF
>-|TRBV5-4|TRBJ1-6|TRBD1
TGTGCCAGCAGCTCCGGGACAGTTGATTCACCCCTCCACTTT
CASSSGTVDSPLHF
>-|TRBV18|TRBJ1-5|-
TGTGCCAGCTCAGAGGGGGGGGCCGGTCAGCCCCAGCATTTT
CASSEGGAGQPQHF
>-|TRBV11-2|TRBJ2-7|TRBD2
TGTGCCAGCAGCTCTAGGGGCGGACTAGCGGAGACCTACGAGCAGTACTTC
CASSSRGGLAETYEQYF
>-|TRBV5-4|TRBJ2-3|TRBD2
TGTGCCAGCAGCTTGGAGGTGCTAGCGGCAGATACGCAGTATTTT
CASSLEVLAADTQYF
>few|TRBV18|TRBJ2-7|-
TGTGCCAGCTCACCACGGGGTTTTGAGACAGGCGCGGCCGAGCAGTACTTC
CASSPRGFETGAAEQYF
>-|TRBV2|TRBJ1-1|TRBD1
TGTGCCACCAGGACAGGGGTAGGGAACACTGAAGCTTTCTTT
CATRTGVGNTEAFF
>-|TRBV19|TRBJ2-3|-
TGTGCCAGTAGTATAGCTAGCCACACAGATACGCAGTATTTT
CASSIASHTDTQYF
>-|TRBV19|TRBJ2-2|TRBD1
TGTGCCAGTAGTACAGACAGGGTGTATACCGGGGAGCTGTTTTTT
CASSTDRVYTGELFF
>once|TRBV6-5|TRBJ1-2|-
TGTGCCAGCAGTGCCTCAGGGGCCGCGGAGGGCTACACCTTC
CASSASGAAEGYTF
>-|TRBV19|TRBJ1-5|TRBD1
TGTGCCAGTACCATTTGGGGACAGGGCTTCCCTCAGCCCCAGCATTTT
CASTIWGQGFPQPQHF
>once|TRBV19|TRBJ2-2|TRBD2
TGTGCCAGTATCAAAATCGGGGGGGGCCCCACCGGGGAGCTGTTTTTT
CASIKIGGGPTGELFF
>-|TRBV5-1|TRBJ2-1|-
TGCGCCAGTTCTGGGAGCTCCTACAATGAGCAGTTCTTC
CASSGSSYNEQFF
>-|TRBV20-1|TRBJ1-1|-
TGCAGTGCTAGAGGTCAGACTGAAGCTTTCTTT
CSARGQTEAFF
>few|TRBV13|TRBJ2-7|TRBD2
TGTGCCAGCACCGAGGTGCGGGGGGGCTCCTACGAGCAGTACTTC
CASTEVRGGSYEQYF
>-|TRBV5-1|TRBJ2-2|-
TGCGCCAGCAGCTTCCGAGAGTTAACCGGGGAGCTGTTTTTT
CASSFRELTGELFF
>-|TRBV19|TRBJ2-7|TRBD2
TGTGCCAGTAGTCCCGGACCAGCGGGAGTGTACGAGCAGTACTTC
CASSPGPAGVYEQYF